This is a list of T cell receptor beta chains from one sample in a study of blood T cell repertoires in COVID-19. Sequencing was performed with immunoSEQ multiplex PCR; in TCRdb, only in-frame clones are kept and a portion is missing. The repertoire holds about 120,000 clones, with approximately 80% as singletons. Sample: peripheral blood. The receptors were gathered from a woman between 65 and 79 years old with acute or convalescent COVID-19. Each CDR3 is given with its conserved first and last residue. Fields, in order: J gene, D gene, clone size, CDR3 length, V gene, CDR3 DNA, CDR3 protein. A D gene is named only where the DNA matches it firmly. Some rows have no size entry. The others give once, few or many, or a class for an expanded clone.

J: TRBJ2-3; D: TRBD2; size: NA; length: 17; V: TRBV5-4; DNA: TGTGCCAGCAGCTTGAAACTAGCGGGGGGGCCTTCAGATACGCAGTATTTT; CDR3: CASSLKLAGGPSDTQYF
J: TRBJ1-6; D: NA; size: NA; length: 13; V: TRBV7-2; DNA: TGTGCCAGCAGACTTGGGGGGAATTCACCCCTCCACTTT; CDR3: CASRLGGNSPLHF
J: TRBJ1-1; D: TRBD1; size: NA; length: 14; V: TRBV11-2; DNA: TGTGCCAGCAGCATACCCCCCCCGGGACAGCAAGCTTTCTTT; CDR3: CASSIPPPGQQAFF
J: TRBJ1-2; D: TRBD1; size: NA; length: 13; V: TRBV29-1; DNA: TGCAGCGTCCGGACAGGGGGCAACTATGGCTACACCTTC; CDR3: CSVRTGGNYGYTF
J: TRBJ2-7; D: TRBD2; size: NA; length: 17; V: TRBV7-6; DNA: TGTGCCAGCAGCTTATTCTCTGGGACTAGCGGGGGAGACGAGCAGTACTTC; CDR3: CASSLFSGTSGGDEQYF
J: TRBJ2-7; D: TRBD1; size: NA; length: 13; V: TRBV19; DNA: TGTGCCAGTAGCAAGGGACAGGCCTACGAGCAGTACTTC; CDR3: CASSKGQAYEQYF
J: TRBJ2-7; D: NA; size: once; length: 15; V: TRBV6-5; DNA: TGTGCCACATCACCCGGGTCTTTAATGCTATACGAGCAGTACTTC; CDR3: CATSPGSLMLYEQYF
J: TRBJ1-2; D: NA; size: NA; length: 15; V: TRBV19; DNA: TGTGCCAGTAGTATAGATTTGACAGCGTGGTATGGCTACACCTTC; CDR3: CASSIDLTAWYGYTF
J: TRBJ2-3; D: NA; size: NA; length: 14; V: TRBV18; DNA: TGTGCCAGCTCAGTACAGGGTGGCACAGATACGCAGTATTTT; CDR3: CASSVQGGTDTQYF
J: TRBJ2-1; D: TRBD2; size: once; length: 15; V: TRBV18; DNA: TGTGCCAGCTCACCAATAACTAGCGGGAACAATGAGCAGTTCTTC; CDR3: CASSPITSGNNEQFF
J: TRBJ1-5; D: NA; size: NA; length: 14; V: TRBV7-2; DNA: TGTGCCAGCAGCTTGGGCCTGGGTTATCAGCCCCAGCATTTT; CDR3: CASSLGLGYQPQHF
J: TRBJ1-6; D: NA; size: few; length: 13; V: TRBV6-2/TRBV6-3; DNA: TGTGCCAGCAGTCCCCCAGGGGTTTCACCCCTCCACTTT; CDR3: CASSPPGVSPLHF
J: TRBJ1-5; D: TRBD1; size: NA; length: 13; V: TRBV10-3; DNA: TGTGCCAACCAGGACAGGGTCGATCAGCCCCAGCATTTT; CDR3: CANQDRVDQPQHF
J: TRBJ2-3; D: NA; size: NA; length: 15; V: TRBV7-2; DNA: TGTGCCAGCCTAATCGGTCCTAGTTTCTCAGATACGCAGTATTTT; CDR3: CASLIGPSFSDTQYF
J: TRBJ1-2; D: NA; size: NA; length: 14; V: TRBV15; DNA: TGTGCCACCAGCAGAGATGGGGGGTCCTATGGCTACACCTTC; CDR3: CATSRDGGSYGYTF